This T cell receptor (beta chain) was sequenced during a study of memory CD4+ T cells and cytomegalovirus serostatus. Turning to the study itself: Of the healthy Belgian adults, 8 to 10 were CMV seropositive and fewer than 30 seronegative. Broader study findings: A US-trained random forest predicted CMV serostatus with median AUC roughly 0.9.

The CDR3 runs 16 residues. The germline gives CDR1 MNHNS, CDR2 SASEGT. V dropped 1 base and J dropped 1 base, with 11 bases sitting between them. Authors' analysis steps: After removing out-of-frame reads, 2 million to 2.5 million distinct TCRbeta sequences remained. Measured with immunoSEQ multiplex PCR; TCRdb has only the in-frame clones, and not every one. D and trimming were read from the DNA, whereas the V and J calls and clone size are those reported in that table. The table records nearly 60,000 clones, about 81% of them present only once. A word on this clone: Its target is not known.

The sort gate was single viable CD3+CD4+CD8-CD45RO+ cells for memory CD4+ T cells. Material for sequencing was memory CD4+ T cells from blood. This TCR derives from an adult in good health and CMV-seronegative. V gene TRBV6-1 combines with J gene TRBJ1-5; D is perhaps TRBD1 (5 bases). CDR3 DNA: TGTGCCAGCAGTGAAGAGTGGGGCTTAAGCAATCAGCCCCAGCATTTT. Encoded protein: CASSEEWGLSNQPQHF.